What follows are 24 T cell receptor beta chains derived from one specimen sequenced in a study of cytomegalovirus exposure and HLA in healthy donors. Primers for the PCR totalled 60 Vbeta and 13 Jbeta. TCRdb's copy holds only in-frame clones and misses some; the assay was immunoSEQ multiplex PCR. This sample has under 100,000 clones, with 60% to 80% found just once. Material for sequencing was PBMCs. The source is a woman in her forties or fifties in good health and CMV-seropositive.

The rearrangement joins TRBV28 to TRBJ2-5; 9 bases line up with TRBD1. Per the germline V gene, CDR1 is MDHEN and CDR2 is SYDVKM. V trimming: 7 bases; J trimming: 5 bases; junction bases outside the gene matches: 11. CDR3 length: 15 amino acids. The CDR3 sequence is CASTDPLTGGETQYF. Here the CDR3 DNA reads TGTGCCAGCACCGATCCACTTACAGGGGGCGAGACCCAGTACTTC.

This clone was detected once. Its ends do not fully match the called genes, so a read error is possible. V usage is TRBV7-9 and J usage is TRBJ2-7; 7 bases map to TRBD2. This CDR3 is built from 14 residues. CDR1 is SEHNR, CDR2 FQNEAQ, per germline (reference sequence). CDR3 coding DNA: TGTTCCAGCAGCCCAGGGAGGGGTCCCTACGAGCAGTACTTC. Its protein product is CSSSPGRGPYEQYF.

This sequence joins TRBV11-2 and TRBJ2-1, with a weak D call TRBD2 (6 bases). The germline V gene has CDR1 SGHAT and CDR2 FQNNGV. The V end lost 2 bases, the J end lost 3 bases, and 14 bases lay between the germline ends. The CDR3 has 16 residues. The CDR3 DNA is TGTGCCAGCAGCTTAAACCAGGCGGGGAGCTACAATGAGCAGTTCTTC. This sequence encodes CASSLNQAGSYNEQFF.

The chain uses TRBV6-1 and TRBJ1-1, with D possibly TRBD1 on 5 matching bases. Germline V gene data show CDR1 as MNHNS and CDR2 as SASEGT. The CDR3 is made up of 15 amino acids. The germline V and J ends were trimmed by 2 bases and 1 base, with 11 bases remaining between them. The CDR3 nucleotides are TGTGCCAGCAGTGAACGGGACTCATGGAACACTGAAGCTTTCTTT. Residues: CASSERDSWNTEAFF.

This clone was counted between two and nine times. This sequence joins TRBV29-1 and TRBJ1-2, with TRBD1 identical over 8 bases. The germline gives CDR1 SQVTM, CDR2 ANQGSEA. V shed 3 bases, J shed 7 bases, and the junction held 13 bases outside the gene matches. The CDR3 spans 15 residues. CDR3 bases: TGCAGCGTTGACTTAATAGGACAGGGAGGAGCTGGCTACACCTTC. Protein: CSVDLIGQGGAGYTF. Full variable domain (rest looked up from reference TRBV29-1 and TRBJ1-2): SAVISQKPSRDICQRGTSLTIQCQVDSQVTMMFWYRQQPGQSLTLIATANQGSEATYESGFVIDKFPISRPNLTFSTLTVSNMSPEDSSIYLCSVDLIGQGGAGYTFGSGTRLTVV.

The rearrangement joins TRBV4-3 to TRBJ2-1; TRBD2 is a possible D gene (5 bases). Germline CDR1 LGHNA, CDR2 YSLEER. V lost 0 bases and J lost 7, with 10 bases in between. This CDR3 comprises 14 residues. The CDR3 protein is CASSQEPGLNEQFF. In DNA form, the CDR3 reads TGCGCCAGCAGCCAAGAGCCGGGGTTGAATGAGCAGTTCTTC.

This clone was counted between two and nine times. The chain employs TRBV30 and TRBJ2-5; TRBD2 might be the D (6 bases). Deletions cut 3 bases from V and 4 bases from J, with 9 bases between. CDR3 size: 12 residues. Germline V gives CDR1 GTSNPN, CDR2 SVGIG (reference sequence). The CDR3 DNA is TGTGCCTGGAGGCGGGGATCAGAGACCCAGTACTTC. Its translation: CAWRRGSETQYF.

The chain couples TRBV7-3 to TRBJ2-5, with 7 bases lining up with TRBD2. The CDR3 has 13 amino acids. With V trimmed by 5 bases and J by 8 bases, 8 bases remained unmatched. CDR1 is SGHTA, CDR2 FQGTGA, per germline. The CDR3 DNA sequence: TGTGCCAGCAGCCCACCGGGACTAAAAACCCAGTACTTC. Encoded protein: CASSPPGLKTQYF.

The chain has TRBV4-1 and TRBJ2-3, with TRBD1 identical over 7 bases. Trimming cost V 1 base and J 4 bases; bases outside gene matches: 2. CDR1 and CDR2 (germline): MGHRA, YSYEKL. This CDR3 spans 14 amino acids. The CDR3 region has the DNA TGCGCCAGCAGCCAAGCTACAGGGGCAGATACGCAGTATTTT. Translated: CASSQATGADTQYF.

The chain couples TRBV30 to TRBJ2-5; 9 nucleotides align to TRBD1. Unmatched junction bases numbered 4, after V lost 5 bases and J lost 3 bases. Germline loops: CDR1 GTSNPN, CDR2 SVGIG (reference sequence). CDR3 length equals 13 residues. The CDR3 sequence is CAWGDRAKETQYF. CDR3 in DNA: TGTGCCTGGGGGGACAGGGCTAAAGAGACCCAGTACTTC.

This clone occurred a few times. The junction does not match germline at one end; this may be a read error. The gene calls are TRBV7-9 and TRBJ2-1, with D hard to call. The CDR3 loop spans 12 amino acids. Germline V gives CDR1 SEHNR, CDR2 FQNEAQ (reference sequence). The CDR3 DNA sequence: TGTTCCAGCAGTTCTTTTCTAAATGAGCAGTTCTTC. The encoded protein is CSSSSFLNEQFF.

The V and J genes are TRBV5-1 and TRBJ2-7, with TRBD1 matching over 9 bases. CDR1 is SGHRS, CDR2 YFSETQ, per germline. Trimming at V came to 5 bases and at J to 3 bases, leaving 9 bases not matched to a gene. CDR3 length: 15 amino acids. CDR3 DNA: TGCGCCAGCAGACCTCCGGGACAGGGAGGCTACGAGCAGTACTTC. As protein: CASRPPGQGGYEQYF. Full variable domain (rest looked up from reference TRBV5-1 and TRBJ2-7): KAGVTQTPRYLIKTRGQQVTLSCSPISGHRSVSWYQQTPGQGLQFLFEYFSETQRNKGNFPGRFSGRQFSNSRSEMNVSTLELGDSALYLCASRPPGQGGYEQYFGPGTRLTVT.

A few counts support this clone. The DNA of the CDR3 is TGCGCCAGCAGTCGGGAGTGGGACAGGGTCAACGAGCAGTACTTC. Protein: CASSREWDRVNEQYF. This rearrangement joins TRBV10-1 to TRBJ2-7; 9 nucleotides agree with TRBD1. J gave up 5 bases and V 5 bases, and 10 bases lay outside the gene matches. The germline V gene encodes CDR1 WNHNN and CDR2 SYGVQD (reference sequence). This CDR3 is 15 amino acids long.

The chain combines TRBV19 with TRBJ1-5; TRBD1 aligns across 8 bases. This CDR3 has 13 residues. V was clipped by 9 bases and J by 3 bases; unmatched bases: 4. The germline V gene encodes CDR1 LNHDA and CDR2 SQIVND (reference sequence). CDR3 protein: CASRDRNNQPQHF. The CDR3 nucleotides read TGTGCCAGCCGGGACAGGAACAATCAGCCCCAGCATTTT.

The chain employs TRBV7-8 and TRBJ1-5, with TRBD1 identical over 8 bases. The CDR3 totals 17 residues. Looked up from germline, CDR1 is SGHVS and CDR2 is FQNEAQ. With V trimmed by 5 bases and J by 4 bases, 13 bases remained unmatched. CDR3: CASSNHGFRGRNQPQHF. DNA for the CDR3: TGTGCCAGCAGCAACCATGGATTCAGGGGGCGGAATCAGCCCCAGCATTTT.

This sequence joins TRBV28 and TRBJ2-1, with 12 positions matching TRBD2. There are 15 residues in the CDR3. The trim removed 9 bases at V and 4 bases at J, leaving 7 bases unmatched. CDR1 is MDHEN, CDR2 SYDVKM, per germline. CDR3 residues: CASNSLAGGYNEQFF. The CDR3 coding sequence is TGTGCCAGTAATAGTCTAGCGGGAGGGTACAATGAGCAGTTCTTC.

This clone was found a few times. The rearrangement uses TRBV5-6 and TRBJ2-5; 8 bases fit TRBD2. Germline V gives CDR1 SGHDT, CDR2 YYEEEE. The CDR3 consists of 15 residues. The V segment lost 4 bases and the J segment 3 bases; nucleotides outside the gene matches: 8. CDR3 loop: CASSPLAAGEETQYF. The CDR3 DNA reads TGTGCCAGCAGCCCCTTAGCAGCGGGAGAAGAGACCCAGTACTTC.

DNA of the CDR3: TGTGCCAGCAACCTAGGACAGGGAGGCGACCGTGTTAATGAAAAACTGTTTTTT. Residues: CASNLGQGGDRVNEKLFF. The chain carries TRBV2 and TRBJ1-4, with 8 bases aligning to TRBD1. This CDR3 is 18 amino acids long. With 7 bases clipped from V and 4 bases from J, the junction kept 17 bases outside the gene matches. Germline CDR1 reads SNHLY; CDR2 reads FYNNEI.

J is TRBJ1-3 and V is TRBV11-2; 7 bases fit TRBD1. There are 16 residues in the CDR3. V gave up 6 bases and J gave up 8 bases; unmatched junction bases: 16. Germline V gene data show CDR1 as SGHAT and CDR2 as FQNNGV. This CDR3 is CASRRDARQGRDTIYF. The CDR3, as DNA: TGTGCCAGCAGGCGTGACGCTAGACAGGGCAGGGACACCATATATTTT.

This rearrangement joins TRBV4-2 to TRBJ2-2; the match to TRBD2 covers 11 bases. Germline CDR1 and CDR2: LGHNA and YNFKEQ. Trimming at V came to 4 bases and at J to 1 base, leaving 5 bases not matched to a gene. This CDR3 spans 17 amino acids. The CDR3 loop is CASSRLSGRGNTGELFF. CDR3 bases: TGTGCCAGCAGCCGGCTTAGCGGGAGGGGGAACACCGGGGAGCTGTTTTTT.

The rearrangement uses TRBV7-2 and TRBJ1-5; perhaps TRBD1 as D (6 bases). V dropped 2 bases and J dropped 9 bases, with 20 bases sitting between them. The germline V gene encodes CDR1 SGHTA and CDR2 FQGNSA. This CDR3 is 16 amino acids long. CDR3 residues: CASSLWGGGVDRPQHF. DNA for the CDR3: TGTGCCAGCAGCTTATGGGGAGGGGGAGTCGATCGGCCCCAGCATTTT. The full variable domain, rest sourced from reference TRBV7-2 and TRBJ1-5, is GAGVSQSPSNKVTEKGKDVELRCDPISGHTALYWYRQSLGQGLEFLIYFQGNSAPDKSGLPSDRFSAERTGGSVSTLTIQRTQQEDSAVYLCASSLWGGGVDRPQHFGDGTRLSIL.

This chain connects TRBV5-1 to TRBJ2-6; perhaps TRBD1 as D (6 bases). The V end was cut by 3 bases, the J end by 2 bases, with 9 bases between. CDR1 SGHRS and CDR2 YFSETQ come from the germline V gene. This CDR3 is built from 15 residues. The CDR3 nucleotides read TGCGCCAGCAGCTGGGGGCGTACTGGGGCCAACGTCCTGACTTTC. It translates to CASSWGRTGANVLTF.

V usage is TRBV28 and J usage is TRBJ1-1; D gene uncertain. The CDR3 consists of 14 residues. Trimming pared 3 bases from V and 1 base from J, leaving 9 bases between. Germline V CDR1 and CDR2: MDHEN, SYDVKM. In nucleotides, the CDR3 is TGTGCCAGCAGTTTCCGAGGGAGGAACACTGAAGCTTTCTTT. Translated, it gives CASSFRGRNTEAFF.

The V and J genes are TRBV28 and TRBJ1-5; 7 nucleotides line up with TRBD1. CDR1 and CDR2 (germline): MDHEN, SYDVKM. The CDR3 is made up of 14 amino acids. V lost 7 bases, J lost 6 bases, and 9 bases stayed unmatched. CDR3 DNA: TGTGCCAGCATGAACAGGGGAATATCTCAGCCCCAGCATTTT. Its protein product is CASMNRGISQPQHF.